These 15 T cell receptor beta chains were all obtained from the same sample, sequenced in a study of shared clonotypes between healthy human individuals. The data were produced by immunoSEQ multiplex PCR, yet TCRdb's version contains in-frame clones alone and is incomplete. The top ten hold over 0.8% of the sample, which has around 1,100,000 clones, approximately 80% seen once. Sequencing was carried out using memory CD4+ T cells from PBMCs. Regarding subset: CD45RA-negative fraction. The receptors come from a man between 18 and 35 years old in good health. Some clones in this sample may be carry-over from other donors' samples.

V and J are TRBV5-1 and TRBJ2-7; a weak D match, TRBD2 (6 bases). Looked up from germline, CDR1 is SGHRS and CDR2 is YFSETQ. Trimming took off 3 bases at V and 2 bases at J, with 12 bases between the two ends. The CDR3 spans 14 residues. CDR3 sequence (DNA): TGCGCCAGCAGCTGGGGCGGGACCACCTACGAGCAGTACTTC. It encodes CASSWGGTTYEQYF.

The V and J genes are TRBV18 and TRBJ1-6, with no clear D. The V gene lost 5 bases and the J gene lost 5 bases, with 13 bases spanning the gap. Germline CDR1 is KGHSH and CDR2 is LQKENI. The CDR3 consists of 15 residues. DNA for the CDR3: TGTGCCAGCTCAATCCACGGGAAAAATAATTCACCCCTCCACTTT. This sequence encodes CASSIHGKNNSPLHF.

The chain combines TRBV2 with TRBJ2-5; no clear D gene. Trimming left V 4 bases short and J 3 bases short, with 12 bases between. Per the germline V gene, CDR1 is SNHLY and CDR2 is FYNNEI. This CDR3 has 14 residues. CDR3 in DNA: TGTGCCAGCAGTGCGTCCAGGACGGAAGAGACCCAGTACTTC. Translated, it gives CASSASRTEETQYF.

This clone was seen a few times. V is TRBV5-5 and J is TRBJ2-7; D may correspond to TRBD1 or TRBD2 (6 bases each). The CDR3 covers 15 residues. In germline, CDR1 is SGHKS, CDR2 YYEKEE (reference sequence). Trimming cost V 0 bases and J 9 bases, with 19 bases left between them. This CDR3 is CASSLEGGSPIGQYF. CDR3 DNA: TGTGCCAGCAGCTTGGAGGGGGGCTCCCCAATTGGGCAGTACTTC. Based on the CDR3 plus reference TRBV5-5 and TRBJ2-7, the full variable domain is DAGVTQSPTHLIKTRGQQVTLRCSPISGHKSVSWYQQVLGQGPQFIFQYYEKEERGRGNFPDRFSARQFPNYSSELNVNALLLGDSALYLCASSLEGGSPIGQYFGPGTRLTVT.

Details on this clone: Distinct nucleotide sequences in the sample also encode this CDR3. This chain connects TRBV2 to TRBJ2-3, with 7 bases lining up with TRBD1. The ends lost 4 bases at V and 3 bases at J; junction bases unmatched: 1. The germline V gene encodes CDR1 SNHLY and CDR2 FYNNEI. This CDR3 has 13 residues. The CDR3 here is CASSGQGTDTQYF. CDR3 DNA: TGTGCCAGCAGTGGACAGGGAACAGATACGCAGTATTTT. The entire variable domain, with the rest obtained from reference TRBV2 and TRBJ2-3, is as follows: EPEVTQTPSHQVTQMGQEVILRCVPISNHLYFYWYRQILGQKVEFLVSFYNNEISEKSEIFDDQFSVERPDGSNFTLKIRSTKLEDSAMYFCASSGQGTDTQYFGPGTRLTVL.

The V and J genes are TRBV6-5 and TRBJ2-7; TRBD2 matches at 11 bases. CDR1 and CDR2 from the germline V gene are MNHEY and SVGAGI. V shed 2 bases, J shed 3 bases, and the junction held 3 bases outside the gene matches. The CDR3 runs 15 residues. CDR3 in DNA: TGTGCCAGCAGTTACGATGGGACTAGCGGCTACGAGCAGTACTTC. As protein: CASSYDGTSGYEQYF.

The V and J genes are TRBV5-1 and TRBJ2-5; 7 positions agree with TRBD2. Looked up from germline, CDR1 is SGHRS and CDR2 is YFSETQ. The CDR3 is made up of 14 amino acids. After removal of 0 bases from V and 5 bases from J, the junction contained 4 bases not matched to a gene. DNA for the CDR3: TGCGCCAGCAGCTTGGGAACTAGCGCGGAGACCCAGTACTTC. Its protein is CASSLGTSAETQYF.

This rearrangement joins TRBV7-2 to TRBJ2-3; D ambiguous. Germline assignment: CDR1 SGHTA and CDR2 FQGNSA. V lost 2 bases and J lost 6, with 9 bases in between. The CDR3 has 13 residues. CDR3 bases: TGTGCCAGCAGCTTACTAGGTTCGGATACGCAGTATTTT. This translates into CASSLLGSDTQYF.

The chain couples TRBV7-7 to TRBJ2-6; D is possibly TRBD1 (7 bases). Trimming removed 4 bases at V and 0 bases at J, with 16 bases between. Germline assignment: CDR1 SSHAT and CDR2 FNYEAQ (reference sequence). The CDR3 is made up of 18 amino acids. CDR3 sequence: CASSSMRDRSSGANVLTF. The CDR3 DNA sequence: TGTGCCAGCAGCTCAATGCGGGACAGAAGCTCTGGGGCCAACGTCCTGACTTTC.

This clone came up a few times. Other DNA variants within this sample encode the same CDR3. The CDR3 DNA sequence: TGTGCCAGCAGCCTTGGGGGTGAAAAACTGTTTTTT. It yields the protein CASSLGGEKLFF. The chain uses TRBV7-9 and TRBJ1-4; TRBD1 might be the D (5 bases). The CDR3 consists of 12 residues. Per the germline V gene, CDR1 is SEHNR and CDR2 is FQNEAQ (reference sequence). The germline V and J ends were trimmed by 5 bases and 7 bases, with 8 bases remaining between them.

The chain uses TRBV18 and TRBJ2-7; 7 bases line up with TRBD2. Unmatched junction bases numbered 5, after V lost 0 bases and J lost 6 bases. The CDR3 runs 14 residues. CDR1 and CDR2 from the germline V gene are KGHSH and LQKENI. As DNA, the CDR3 is TGTGCCAGCTCACCACCGGGGGGGTTAGTCGAGCAGTACTTC. It yields the protein CASSPPGGLVEQYF.

CDR3 sequence (DNA): TGCGCCAGCAGCGCAGGGGGCTGGGACACTGAAGCTTTCTTT. The encoded protein is CASSAGGWDTEAFF. V gene TRBV5-1 combines with J gene TRBJ1-1, with 8 bases that match TRBD1. After removal of 4 bases from V and 3 bases from J, the junction contained 5 bases not matched to a gene. The CDR3 totals 14 residues. The germline V gene has CDR1 SGHRS and CDR2 YFSETQ.

This clone was counted a single time. The V gene is TRBV27, the J gene TRBJ2-3; perhaps TRBD2 as D (5 bases). The CDR3 contains 14 residues. The germline V gene encodes CDR1 MNHEY and CDR2 SMNVEV (reference sequence). The V end lost 1 base, the J end lost 2 bases, and 7 bases lay between the germline ends. The CDR3 region has the DNA TGTGCCAGCAGTTTATACGGGAACACAGATACGCAGTATTTT. Translated: CASSLYGNTDTQYF.

Remarks on this clone: The sample contains more than one DNA sequence encoding this CDR3. V usage is TRBV25-1 and J usage is TRBJ2-2, with a possible D match to TRBD2 (5 bases). The CDR3 consists of 14 residues. With 0 bases removed from V and 6 bases from J, the gap between germline ends came to 8 bases. CDR1 is MGHDK and CDR2 is SYGVNS in the germline V gene. This chain's CDR3 is CASSEYGGPGELFF. In nucleotides, the CDR3 is TGTGCCAGCAGTGAATATGGAGGCCCCGGGGAGCTGTTTTTT. Based on the CDR3 plus reference TRBV25-1 and TRBJ2-2, the full variable domain is EADIYQTPRYLVIGTGKKITLECSQTMGHDKMYWYQQDPGMELHLIHYSYGVNSTEKGDLSSESTVSRIRTEHFPLTLESARPSHTSQYLCASSEYGGPGELFFGEGSRLTVL.

CDR3 nucleotides: TGTGCCACCAGCAGAAGACAGATGGAGACCCAGTACTTC. Residues: CATSRRQMETQYF. This chain links TRBV15 with TRBJ2-5, with a possible D match to TRBD1 (5 bases). The germline V gene encodes CDR1 LNHNV and CDR2 YYDKDF (reference sequence). The CDR3 totals 13 residues. V was trimmed by 2 bases and J by 5 bases, leaving 9 bases between them. The full variable domain, its missing parts supplied by reference TRBV15 and TRBJ2-5, is DAMVIQNPRYQVTQFGKPVTLSCSQTLNHNVMYWYQQKSSQAPKLLFHYYDKDFNNEADTPDNFQSRRPNTSFCFLDIRSPGLGDTAMYLCATSRRQMETQYFGPGTRLLVL.